This T cell receptor (beta chain) was identified in a study of post-analysis software for immune sequencing data. Study-wide findings and caveats: In patients, roughly five TRBV segments were more frequent than in controls, with TRBV5-6, TRBV5-1 and TRBV20-1 among them. Controls had significantly higher normalized Chao1 diversity than multiple sclerosis patients. Batch-mates among the samples co-clustered strongly by F measure.

As regards this clonotype: Its specificity is not known.

This CDR3 has 13 amino acids. The ends were cut back, 6 bases at V and 7 bases at J, with 18 bases in the middle. The germline gives CDR1 DFQATT, CDR2 SNEGSKA (reference sequence). Presence of unique molecular identifiers characterized the TCR beta cDNA libraries. From approximately 0.95 to 9.8 million T cells, 400,000 to 600,000 cDNA molecules were obtained. TCRdb reprocessed the PCR reads with MiXCR, giving one entry per CDR3 protein. This repertoire shows hundreds of thousands of distinct CDR3 sequences, approximately 30% found once; its top ten account for 0.56%. The sample taken for sequencing was blood. The clonotype originates from a girl between 10 and 17 years old with multiple sclerosis. The V gene is TRBV20-1, the J gene TRBJ1-2, with a weak D call TRBD1 (5 bases). The CDR3 nucleotides read TGCAGTGCCCCCCGCCGGGGGTTTTCTGGCTACACCTTC. Translating gives CSAPRRGFSGYTF.